The subject of this entry is one T cell receptor (beta chain). The data originate from a study of blood T cell repertoires in COVID-19. Germline V gene sequence: CDR1 LNHDA, CDR2 SQIVND (reference sequence). The CDR3 is 14 residues long. Trimming shortened V by 3 bases and J by 4 bases, and 13 bases separated the two germline ends. Assay: immunoSEQ multiplex PCR; the TCRdb copy retains only in-frame clones and omits some. This table holds fewer than 90,000 clones, 70% to 80% found once. The chain employs TRBV19 and TRBJ2-7, with a possible D match to TRBD2 (6 bases). The clonotype was recovered from a human donor in a cohort sampled during active COVID-19. The sample comprised peripheral blood. The CDR3 bases are TGTGCCAGTAGTATTCGCCCAGGGACTTACGAGCAGTACTTC. It translates to CASSIRPGTYEQYF.